This T cell receptor beta chain was sequenced for a study of identical twins. This clonotype was seen many times. Its matching antigen is unknown. This CDR3 has 15 residues. V gave up 9 bases and J gave up 2 bases, with 18 bases separating them. The V gene's germline CDR1 is MDHEN and CDR2 SYDVKM. Points from the study as a whole: Out-of-frame TCR alpha sharing observed in monozygotic twins exceeded model estimates. Out-of-frame beta sequences exhibited a weaker degree of excess twin sharing. Out-of-frame alpha sequences shared by twins showed excess low generation probability.

Unique molecular identifiers were in the cDNA, with template-switch universal primer binding. In TCRdb, the 5' RACE reads were re-called with MiXCR into one record per CDR3 protein. The sample holds a few hundred thousand distinct CDR3 sequences, about 8.1% seen once. Separately, the same data were catalogued under a study of yellow fever vaccine responses in identical twins.

Sequenced material: memory (CD45RO+) T cells sorted from blood. The chain employs TRBV28 and TRBJ2-3; maybe TRBD2 (6 bases). The TCR was taken from a woman under 30 in good health. The CDR3: CASRSGGANTDTQYF. The CDR3 bases are TGTGCCAGTAGGTCTGGCGGGGCGAACACAGATACGCAGTATTTT.